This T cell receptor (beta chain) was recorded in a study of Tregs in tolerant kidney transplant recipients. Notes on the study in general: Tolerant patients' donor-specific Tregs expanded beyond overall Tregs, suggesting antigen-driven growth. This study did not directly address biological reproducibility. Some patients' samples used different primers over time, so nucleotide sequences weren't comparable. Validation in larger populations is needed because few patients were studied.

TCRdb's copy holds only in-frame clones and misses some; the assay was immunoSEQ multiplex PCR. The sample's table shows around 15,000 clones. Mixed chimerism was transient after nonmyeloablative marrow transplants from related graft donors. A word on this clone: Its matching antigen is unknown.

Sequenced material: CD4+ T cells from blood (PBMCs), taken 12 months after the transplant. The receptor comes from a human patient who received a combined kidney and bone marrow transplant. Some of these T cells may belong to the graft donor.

The covered CDR3 bases are TGTGCCATCAGTGTGTCCGTCCCAGATACG. Its protein is CAISVSVPDT. The entire CDR3 reads CAISVSVPDTQYF. V and J are TRBV10-3 and TRBJ2-3; no clear D. From the germline J gene comes the end of the CDR3, since the read stops 3 residues before it. CDR3 size: 13 residues. V lost 4 bases to trimming and J lost 4 bases, with 9 bases between them. The germline CDR1 and CDR2 sequences are ENHRY and SYGVKD.